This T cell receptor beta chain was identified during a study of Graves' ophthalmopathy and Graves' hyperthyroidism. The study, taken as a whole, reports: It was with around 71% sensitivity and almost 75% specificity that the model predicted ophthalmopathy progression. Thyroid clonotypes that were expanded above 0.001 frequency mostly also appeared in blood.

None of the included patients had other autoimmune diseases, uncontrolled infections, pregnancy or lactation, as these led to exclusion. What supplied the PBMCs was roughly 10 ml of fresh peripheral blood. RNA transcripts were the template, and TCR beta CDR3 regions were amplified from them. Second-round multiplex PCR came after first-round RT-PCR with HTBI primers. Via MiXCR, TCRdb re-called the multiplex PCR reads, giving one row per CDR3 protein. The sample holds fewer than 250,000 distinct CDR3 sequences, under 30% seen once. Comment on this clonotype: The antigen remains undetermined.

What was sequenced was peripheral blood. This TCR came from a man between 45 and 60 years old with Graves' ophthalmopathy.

As DNA, the CDR3 is TGCAGCGTAGCCGGGACAGGGGGCGGGAAGACCCAGTACTTC. Translated: CSVAGTGGGKTQYF. The chain joins TRBV29-1 to TRBJ2-5; 12 bases align to TRBD1. Germline V lookup: CDR1 SQVTM, CDR2 ANQGSEA. Trimming cost V 6 bases and J 6 bases; bases outside gene matches: 8. This CDR3 contains 14 residues.